These 25 T cell receptor beta chains came from one sample sequenced in a study of blood T cells in healthy people across ages. The authors ran a second PCR of about 6 to 12 cycles using a sample-barcoded 5' primer and a J-beta primer mix. One entry per CDR3 protein results from TCRdb running MiXCR on the 5' RACE reads. Of over 950,000 distinct CDR3 sequences in the sample, roughly half were seen once. Source material: blood. Receptors were obtained from an older woman in good health.

This clonotype was seen only a few times. CDR3: CASSLATSGNYEQYF. CDR3 DNA sequence: TGTGCCAGCAGTTTAGCGACTAGCGGGAACTACGAGCAGTACTTC. V usage is TRBV28 and J usage is TRBJ2-7; 11 bases match TRBD2. Trimming took 2 bases from V and 3 from J; bases not matched to a gene: 3. CDR1 is MDHEN and CDR2 is SYDVKM in the germline V gene. This CDR3 is built from 15 residues. Based on the CDR3 plus reference TRBV28 and TRBJ2-7, the full variable domain is DVKVTQSSRYLVKRTGEKVFLECVQDMDHENMFWYRQDPGLGLRLIYFSYDVKMKEKGDIPEGYSVSREKKERFSLILESASTNQTSMYLCASSLATSGNYEQYFGPGTRLTVT.

This clonotype turned up a few times. The chain is built from TRBV20-1 and TRBJ2-1; 7 bases are shared with TRBD2. Per the germline V gene, CDR1 is DFQATT and CDR2 is SNEGSKA (reference sequence). This CDR3 spans 16 amino acids. V lost 1 base and J lost 0; bases outside the gene matches: 6. CDR3 DNA sequence: TGCAGTGCTAGAGTGTCCCGCGGGAGCTCCTACAATGAGCAGTTCTTC. Its translation: CSARVSRGSSYNEQFF.

The chain recombines TRBV4-2 with TRBJ2-5; 8 bases agree with TRBD1. The J call may not be correct, given that the DNA end is closer to TRBJ2-1. In germline, CDR1 is LGHNA, CDR2 YNFKEQ. The CDR3 consists of 16 residues. The CDR3 DNA is TGTGCCAGCAGCCAAGACCCGGGACAGGAGCAAGAGACCCAGTTCTTC. The encoded protein is CASSQDPGQEQETQFF.

This rearrangement joins TRBV12-5 to TRBJ2-5; D ambiguous. The J call could be wrong; TRBJ2-7 is a better fit for the DNA end. CDR1 and CDR2 (germline): LGHNT, FRNRAP. CDR3 length equals 11 residues. Here the CDR3 DNA reads TGTGCTAGTGGTGGGCTGGTCGAGCAGTACTTC. This sequence encodes CASGGLVEQYF.

This sequence joins TRBV27 and TRBJ2-7; the D gene could be TRBD1 or TRBD2 (5 bases each). The end of the DNA is better explained by TRBJ2-4, so the J call may be wrong. Germline CDR1 MNHEY, CDR2 SMNVEV (reference sequence). CDR3 size: 15 residues. For the CDR3, the DNA is TGTGCCAGCAGTTTCGACAGACTAACCAAAAACATTCAGTACTTC. This codes for CASSFDRLTKNIQYF.

This clonotype was seen a handful of times. This CDR3 is CASSLESGGSFGSKNIQYF. The DNA for the CDR3 is TGTGCCAGCAGCTTAGAGAGCGGCGGCTCCTTCGGGTCCAAAAACATTCAGTACTTC. The chain carries TRBV7-2 and TRBJ2-4; weak D call: TRBD2 (5 bases). The CDR3 loop spans 19 amino acids. The V gene's germline CDR1 is SGHTA and CDR2 FQGNSA. V lost 1 base and J 2 bases, leaving 21 bases between the germline ends.

This clonotype appeared a few times. In nucleotides, the CDR3 is TGCGCCAGCAGCGAGCCCGGGACAGGGTCCTACGAGCAGTACTTC. This gives the protein CASSEPGTGSYEQYF. The chain combines TRBV5-1 with TRBJ2-7, with 9 bases fitting TRBD1. CDR1 SGHRS and CDR2 YFSETQ come from the germline V gene. The CDR3 sequence is 15 residues long. Unmatched junction bases numbered 6, after V lost 4 bases and J lost 1 base.

V is TRBV10-3 and J is TRBJ2-7; 9 bases agree with TRBD1. This CDR3 spans 14 amino acids. Germline V CDR1 and CDR2: ENHRY, SYGVKD. V lost 9 bases and J lost 4; bases outside the gene matches: 10. Here the CDR3 DNA reads TGTGCCATGAACACCGGGACAGGGAGTTACGAGCAGTACTTC. Translation: CAMNTGTGSYEQYF.

The rearrangement joins TRBV27 to TRBJ2-3; no clear D gene. V was clipped by 6 bases and J by 6 bases, with 13 bases between them. Germline values: CDR1 MNHEY, CDR2 SMNVEV (reference sequence). There are 13 residues in the CDR3. Here the CDR3 DNA reads TGTGCCAGCAGCACACTCGGGCGGGATACGCAGTATTTT. This translates into CASSTLGRDTQYF.

The chain's CDR3 is CASSFEGGAQYF. The CDR3 DNA reads TGTGCCAGCAGTTTCGAGGGGGGCGCCCAGTACTTC. The genes are TRBV27 and TRBJ2-5; the D gene could be TRBD1 or TRBD2 (6 bases each). V shed 3 bases and J shed 9 bases, with 11 bases lying between them. The CDR3 consists of 12 residues. Germline V gene lookup returns CDR1 MNHEY and CDR2 SMNVEV (reference sequence).

This clonotype was picked up many times. The CDR3 bases are TGTGCCAGCGCCCGCGGGCAGTTCCAAGAGACCCAGTACTTC. Protein product: CASARGQFQETQYF. The gene calls are TRBV11-2 and TRBJ2-5; D possibly corresponds to TRBD2 (5 bases). CDR1 is SGHAT, CDR2 FQNNGV, per germline. V was trimmed by 8 bases and J by 1 base, leaving 14 bases between them. There are 14 residues in the CDR3.

The chain carries TRBV5-1 and TRBJ2-6; 7 positions agree with TRBD1. After removal of 0 bases from V and 0 bases from J, the junction contained 6 bases not matched to a gene. Per the germline V gene, CDR1 is SGHRS and CDR2 is YFSETQ. The CDR3 runs 18 residues. The CDR3 coding sequence is TGCGCCAGCAGCTTGGGACAGGGTACTTGCTCTGGGGCCAACGTCCTGACTTTC. Translated, it gives CASSLGQGTCSGANVLTF.

This rearrangement joins TRBV14 to TRBJ2-5, with TRBD2 as a possible D gene (6 bases). Trimming removed 4 bases from V and 11 bases from J, with 14 bases in between. This CDR3 has 12 amino acids. In germline, CDR1 is SGHDN, CDR2 FVKESK. For the CDR3, the DNA is TGTGCCAGCAGCCCCGGGAGATCGGAGCAGTACTTC. This codes for CASSPGRSEQYF.

This chain connects TRBV10-3 to TRBJ2-5; D possibly matches TRBD1 or TRBD2 (6 bases each). The CDR3 totals 14 residues. Per germline, CDR1 ENHRY and CDR2 SYGVKD. The germline V and J ends were trimmed by 2 bases and 2 bases, with 9 bases remaining between them. CDR3 nucleotide sequence: TGTGCCATCAGTGAGGGGGGGCAGCAAGAGACCCAGTACTTC. It yields the protein CAISEGGQQETQYF.

CDR3 in amino acids: CASSPTSGGLREQYF. The CDR3 DNA reads as TGTGCCAGCAGCCCTACTAGCGGGGGTTTGAGAGAGCAGTACTTC. The chain carries TRBV7-9 and TRBJ2-7, with 11 bases identical to TRBD2. The length of the CDR3 is 15 residues. The germline V gene encodes CDR1 SEHNR and CDR2 FQNEAQ (reference sequence). V gave up 5 bases and J gave up 7 bases; unmatched junction bases: 10.

This clonotype was seen more than once but under ten times. The chain couples TRBV4-1 to TRBJ2-7; the D call may be TRBD1 or TRBD2 (5 bases each). Trimming left V 4 bases short and J 0 bases short, with 16 bases between. The CDR3 loop spans 16 amino acids. CDR1 and CDR2 (germline): MGHRA, YSYEKL. The CDR3 DNA follows: TGCGCCAGCAGCCGGTCCCCCGGGGCTATCTCCTACGAGCAGTACTTC. Its translation: CASSRSPGAISYEQYF.

The table lists this clonotype with a few counts. The rearrangement uses TRBV2 and TRBJ2-6; D might be TRBD2 (5 bases). The germline V gene has CDR1 SNHLY and CDR2 FYNNEI. Deletions cut 8 bases from V and 3 bases from J, with 8 bases between. CDR3 length equals 13 residues. The CDR3: CASFGIGANVLTF. CDR3 coding DNA: TGTGCCAGCTTCGGGATTGGGGCCAACGTCCTGACTTTC.

J is TRBJ2-1 and V is TRBV29-1, with D perhaps matching TRBD2 (5 bases). V shed 3 bases and J shed 8 bases, with 11 bases lying between them. CDR3 size: 12 residues. CDR1 and CDR2 from the germline V gene are SQVTM and ANQGSEA. The DNA for the CDR3 is TGCAGCGTTGATGGCGTGAGGGATGAGCAGTTCTTC. Protein sequence: CSVDGVRDEQFF.

This clonotype was counted only a few times. This chain joins TRBV4-2 and TRBJ2-7; D not resolved. CDR1 LGHNA and CDR2 YNFKEQ come from the germline V gene. V was shortened by 3 bases and J by 4 bases, with 13 bases between the two germline ends. This CDR3 has 14 amino acids. CDR3 in amino acids: CASSQVSDKYEQYF. DNA for the CDR3: TGTGCCAGCAGCCAGGTCTCCGACAAGTACGAGCAGTACTTC.

The chain uses TRBV20-1 and TRBJ1-3, with TRBD1 as a possible D gene (5 bases). The germline CDR1 and CDR2 sequences are DFQATT and SNEGSKA (reference sequence). V lost 6 bases and J lost 1, with 13 bases in between. The CDR3 has 14 residues. CDR3 coding DNA: TGCAGTGCAAAAGACAGCGCGTCTGGAAACACCATATATTTT. Amino acid sequence: CSAKDSASGNTIYF.

The chain carries TRBV6-1 and TRBJ2-5; the D is unclear. From germline, CDR1 is MNHNS and CDR2 SASEGT. V dropped 4 bases and J dropped 5 bases, with 11 bases sitting between them. CDR3 length equals 13 residues. CDR3 in DNA: TGTGCCAGCAGTGGGTTAGGGTATGAGACCCAGTACTTC. The encoded protein is CASSGLGYETQYF.

J is TRBJ2-6 and V is TRBV28, with a weak D call TRBD1 (5 bases). V was trimmed by 3 bases and J by 0 bases, leaving 21 bases between them. The CDR3 length is 20 residues. Germline lookup yields CDR1 MDHEN and CDR2 SYDVKM. Here the CDR3 reads CASSFGALRRQSSGANVLTF. The CDR3 coding sequence is TGTGCCAGCAGTTTCGGCGCCTTGAGGAGACAGAGCTCTGGGGCCAACGTCCTGACTTTC.

This clonotype was observed once. The chain employs TRBV28 and TRBJ1-6; TRBD1 is a possible D gene (6 bases). The CDR3 extends over 14 amino acids. CDR1 and CDR2 from the germline V gene are MDHEN and SYDVKM. With 3 bases removed from V and 7 bases from J, the gap between germline ends came to 10 bases. In DNA, the CDR3 is TGTGCCAGCAGTTTTCCCAGGGGCAATTCACCCCTCCACTTT. Translation gives CASSFPRGNSPLHF. The variable domain in full, with the rest retrieved from reference TRBV28 and TRBJ1-6, is DVKVTQSSRYLVKRTGEKVFLECVQDMDHENMFWYRQDPGLGLRLIYFSYDVKMKEKGDIPEGYSVSREKKERFSLILESASTNQTSMYLCASSFPRGNSPLHFGNGTRLTVT.

CDR3 loop: CASSHDTRTDTQYF. The CDR3 coding sequence is TGTGCCAGCAGCCACGACACCCGCACAGATACGCAGTATTTT. V is TRBV11-2 and J is TRBJ2-3; D remains ambiguous. The CDR3 length is 14 residues. Trimming stripped 5 bases from V and 1 base from J, with 10 bases between. CDR1 SGHAT and CDR2 FQNNGV come from the germline V gene. Full variable domain (missing parts from reference TRBV11-2 and TRBJ2-3): EAGVAQSPRYKIIEKRQSVAFWCNPISGHATLYWYQQILGQGPKLLIQFQNNGVVDDSQLPKDRFSAERLKGVDSTLKIQPAKLEDSAVYLCASSHDTRTDTQYFGPGTRLTVL.

The sample holds a few counts of this clonotype. The chain employs TRBV27 and TRBJ2-7, with TRBD2 matching 10 bases. The germline gives CDR1 MNHEY, CDR2 SMNVEV (reference sequence). This CDR3 comprises 17 residues. Trimming took 8 bases from V and 2 from J; bases not matched to a gene: 15. This chain's CDR3 is CASSVYLRTSGTYEQYF. The CDR3 region has the DNA TGTGCCAGCTCGGTCTATTTGCGGACTAGCGGCACCTACGAGCAGTACTTC.